Following are 3 T cell receptor beta chains from one sample sequenced in a study of T cells in Graves' hyperthyroidism and ophthalmopathy. There were TCR beta CDR3 regions amplified from RNA transcripts. Researchers ran a first-round RT-PCR on the TCR CDR3 using the HTBI primer set. TCRdb reprocessed the multiplex PCR reads with MiXCR, giving one entry per CDR3 protein. The sample holds fewer than 850,000 distinct CDR3 sequences; around 15% are singletons and the top ten take about 14%. The specimen was blood. These receptors were obtained from a man in his fifties with Graves' hyperthyroidism.

V gene TRBV7-9 combines with J gene TRBJ2-5, with D possibly called TRBD1 or TRBD2 (5 bases each). Deletions cut 2 bases from V and 1 base from J, with 11 bases between. Germline values: CDR1 SEHNR, CDR2 FQNEAQ (reference sequence). This CDR3 is 15 amino acids long. CDR3: CASSLIGDGQETQYF. The CDR3 coding sequence is TGTGCCAGCAGCTTAATAGGGGACGGCCAAGAGACCCAGTACTTC.

The chain links TRBV6-5 to TRBJ2-1; D is undetermined. The CDR3 runs 12 residues. Per the germline V gene, CDR1 is MNHEY and CDR2 is SVGAGI. The V end lost 2 bases, the J end lost 6 bases, and 5 bases lay between the germline ends. CDR3 nucleotide sequence: TGTGCCAGCAGTTACCCGCCCAATGAGCAGTTCTTC. Its translation is CASSYPPNEQFF.

This chain joins TRBV4-1 and TRBJ2-5; D tentatively fits TRBD1 or TRBD2 (5 bases each). CDR1 MGHRA and CDR2 YSYEKL come from the germline V gene. V lost 3 bases and J lost 5, with 16 bases in between. CDR3 length equals 15 residues. The CDR3 loop reads CASSHPGRTWETQYF. The CDR3 coding sequence is TGCGCCAGCAGCCACCCGGGACGGACGTGGGAGACCCAGTACTTC.